This TCR beta chain is drawn from a study of T cells after yellow fever vaccination. This clonotype showed up many times. Between the trimmed V and J ends, which lost 0 bases and 10 bases, there was a span of 13 bases. Germline V gene sequence: CDR1 MNHEY, CDR2 SMNVEV (reference sequence). This CDR3 contains 15 residues. TCR cDNA was made by 5'RACE template switching, adding a universal primer site and UMIs. TCRdb used MiXCR to reprocess the 5' RACE reads, holding one entry per CDR3 protein. The repertoire holds approximately 110,000 distinct CDR3 sequences, with approximately 7% as singletons. Sequencing used CD4+ T cells sorted from PBMCs, obtained about 10 days after the first yellow fever vaccination. The sequence derives from a man aged 18 to 30 who received the YFV17D yellow fever vaccine. This chain connects TRBV27 to TRBJ1-6; a possible D gene is TRBD1 (5 bases). CDR3 DNA: TGTGCCAGCAGTTTATCGGGGGGTTTGGGGTCACCCCTCCACTTT. Protein product: CASSLSGGLGSPLHF.